The 32 T cell receptor beta chains below were found in one sample sequenced in a study of blood T cell repertoires in COVID-19. TCRdb keeps only in-frame clones here, not all; method: immunoSEQ multiplex PCR. The sample consists of roughly 65,000 clones, about 85% of them appearing once. Sequencing was done on a sample of peripheral blood. These receptors originate from a woman older than 75 with active or convalescent COVID-19.

The chain joins TRBV7-3 to TRBJ2-1; perhaps TRBD2 as D (5 bases). Germline CDR1 SGHTA, CDR2 FQGTGA. Trimming cost V 5 bases and J 6 bases, with 8 bases left between them. CDR3 length equals 12 residues. Here the CDR3 DNA reads TGTGCCAGCAGCCTCAGCGGCAATGAGCAGTTCTTC. Translation: CASSLSGNEQFF.

V and J are TRBV13 and TRBJ2-6, with D unresolved. The CDR3 length is 14 residues. The ends were cut back, 3 bases at V and 0 bases at J, with 3 bases in the middle. The germline CDR1 and CDR2 sequences are PRHDT and FYEKMQ (reference sequence). CDR3 in DNA: TGTGCCAGCAGCTTCATCTCTGGGGCCAACGTCCTGACTTTC. The encoded protein is CASSFISGANVLTF.

The V and J genes are TRBV6-5 and TRBJ2-1, with a tentative D call TRBD1 (5 bases). CDR1 MNHEY and CDR2 SVGAGI come from the germline V gene. This CDR3 is 13 amino acids long. The V end was cut by 2 bases, the J end by 11 bases, with 13 bases between. The CDR3 here is CASSYEAGYQQFF. The CDR3 coding sequence is TGTGCCAGCAGTTACGAGGCAGGGTACCAGCAGTTCTTC.

The chain carries TRBV30 and TRBJ2-7, with 8 bases identical to TRBD2. The CDR3 runs to 14 residues. V lost 4 bases and J lost 3; bases outside the gene matches: 8. Germline V CDR1 and CDR2: GTSNPN, SVGIG (reference sequence). The CDR3 loop reads CAWISAGGGYEQYF. The CDR3 DNA is TGTGCCTGGATCAGTGCGGGGGGAGGCTACGAGCAGTACTTC.

The chain couples TRBV2 to TRBJ1-6, with a tentative D call TRBD1 (6 bases). Germline V gives CDR1 SNHLY, CDR2 FYNNEI. The CDR3 sequence is 13 residues long. Between the trimmed V and J ends, which lost 8 bases and 9 bases, there was a span of 14 bases. CDR3 coding DNA: TGTGCCAGCTTCGAACAGGGTTCTTCACCCCTCCACTTT. Translating gives CASFEQGSSPLHF.

The chain uses TRBV28 and TRBJ2-7; tentative D call: TRBD1 (5 bases). The V gene lost 6 bases and the J gene lost 2 bases, with 14 bases spanning the gap. CDR1 and CDR2 from the germline V gene are MDHEN and SYDVKM. The CDR3 runs 14 residues. The CDR3: CASRGPIDAYEQYF. In DNA, the CDR3 is TGTGCCAGCAGGGGGCCCATAGACGCCTACGAGCAGTACTTC.

This clone showed up just once. This chain links TRBV2 with TRBJ2-3; 16 bases agree with TRBD2. Trimming took 4 bases from V and 0 from J; bases not matched to a gene: 7. CDR3 length equals 19 residues. Germline V gene data show CDR1 as SNHLY and CDR2 as FYNNEI. The CDR3 is CASSVFGTSGGASTDTQYF. The CDR3 nucleotides read TGTGCCAGCAGTGTCTTTGGGACTAGCGGGGGGGCGAGCACAGATACGCAGTATTTT. The whole variable domain, remainder taken from reference TRBV2 and TRBJ2-3, is EPEVTQTPSHQVTQMGQEVILRCVPISNHLYFYWYRQILGQKVEFLVSFYNNEISEKSEIFDDQFSVERPDGSNFTLKIRSTKLEDSAMYFCASSVFGTSGGASTDTQYFGPGTRLTVL.

This chain joins TRBV6-5 and TRBJ1-5; a possible D gene is TRBD1 (6 bases). CDR3 length equals 15 residues. Trimming removed 6 bases from V and 3 bases from J, with 15 bases in between. The V gene's germline CDR1 is MNHEY and CDR2 SVGAGI. The CDR3 is CASRTAQGPNQPQHF. Written as DNA, the CDR3 is TGTGCCAGCAGGACAGCACAGGGCCCCAATCAGCCCCAGCATTTT.

V is TRBV19 and J is TRBJ2-1; 8 bases are shared with TRBD1. Germline V gene data show CDR1 as LNHDA and CDR2 as SQIVND (reference sequence). The length of the CDR3 is 16 residues. Unmatched junction bases numbered 8, after V lost 3 bases and J lost 4 bases. The CDR3 sequence: CASSIQTGAVYNEQFF. The CDR3 nucleotides read TGTGCCAGTAGTATCCAGACAGGGGCGGTATACAATGAGCAGTTCTTC.

This clone is a singleton in its sample. The chain is built from TRBV3-1 (or the pseudogene TRBV3-2) and TRBJ2-5, with 9 positions matching TRBD2. J lost 5 bases, V lost 3 bases, and 7 bases had no gene match. Germline V gene data show CDR1 as LGHDT and CDR2 as YNNKEL (reference sequence). The CDR3 extends over 15 amino acids. In nucleotides, the CDR3 is TGTGCCAGCAGCCATCCTGCGGGGGGGCGGGAGACCCAGTACTTC. Protein: CASSHPAGGRETQYF.

The gene calls are TRBV18 and TRBJ1-6; D is unresolved. Between the trimmed V and J ends, which lost 3 bases and 5 bases, there was a span of 11 bases. Germline CDR1 and CDR2: KGHSH and LQKENI. The CDR3 totals 15 residues. This CDR3 reads CASSPRHQDNSPLHF. The CDR3, as DNA: TGTGCCAGCTCACCGAGACACCAGGATAATTCACCCCTCCACTTT. The variable domain in full, with the rest retrieved from reference TRBV18 and TRBJ1-6, is NAGVMQNPRHLVRRRGQEARLRCSPMKGHSHVYWYRQLPEEGLKFMVYLQKENIIDESGMPKERFSAEFPKEGPSILRIQQVVRGDSAAYFCASSPRHQDNSPLHFGNGTRLTVT.

The rearrangement joins TRBV10-1 to TRBJ1-1; TRBD1 agrees at 7 bases. From germline, CDR1 is WNHNN and CDR2 SYGVQD (reference sequence). This CDR3 has 15 residues. V was clipped by 10 bases and J by 0 bases; unmatched bases: 11. CDR3 nucleotide sequence: TGCGCCACAAGCAGGGGGACCAACTTGAACACTGAAGCTTTCTTT. Residues: CATSRGTNLNTEAFF.

The count of this clone is one. J is TRBJ1-5 and V is TRBV6-1; 9 bases fit TRBD1. The CDR3 sequence is 17 residues long. The junction had 11 bases not matched to a gene; V was cut back by 2 bases and J by 6 bases. Germline loops: CDR1 MNHNS, CDR2 SASEGT. CDR3 residues: CASSEPTGTGWAQPQHF. For the CDR3, the DNA is TGTGCCAGCAGTGAACCGACCGGGACAGGGTGGGCTCAGCCCCAGCATTTT.

This sequence joins TRBV6-2 or TRBV6-3 and TRBJ2-1; D uncertain. The CDR3 has 14 amino acids. The germline V and J ends were trimmed by 4 bases and 0 bases, with 7 bases remaining between them. CDR1 and CDR2 (germline): MNHEY, SVGEGT. In nucleotides, the CDR3 is TGTGCCAGCAGTTTACTGAGCTCCTACAATGAGCAGTTCTTC. Translated, it gives CASSLLSSYNEQFF.

This clone turned up a few times. V is TRBV6-6 and J is TRBJ2-2; D not resolved. Germline CDR1 is MNHNY and CDR2 is SVGAGI (reference sequence). The CDR3 extends over 14 amino acids. The ends were cut back, 6 bases at V and 0 bases at J, with 8 bases in the middle. CDR3 sequence (DNA): TGTGCCAGCAGCACAACTACGAACACCGGGGAGCTGTTTTTT. This codes for CASSTTTNTGELFF.

The genes are TRBV4-1 and TRBJ2-7; 8 bases fit TRBD2. The germline V gene has CDR1 MGHRA and CDR2 YSYEKL. The V gene end was trimmed by 4 bases and the J gene end by 6 bases; junction bases not matched to a gene: 2. The CDR3 is 12 residues long. The DNA for the CDR3 is TGCGCCAGCAGCCCAGCGGGGGCCGAGCAGTACTTC. This translates into CASSPAGAEQYF.

V is TRBV28 and J is TRBJ2-6; 12 bases align to TRBD1. This CDR3 has 17 residues. CDR1 MDHEN and CDR2 SYDVKM come from the germline V gene. The V segment lost 6 bases and the J segment 2 bases; nucleotides outside the gene matches: 5. The CDR3, as DNA: TGTGCCAGCAGGGGACAGGGGGCTTTGGCTGGGGCCAACGTCCTGACTTTC. This translates into CASRGQGALAGANVLTF.

The rearrangement links TRBV7-3 to TRBJ2-3; D is ambiguous. Trimming cost V 3 bases and J 1 base, with 11 bases left between them. In germline, CDR1 is SGHTA, CDR2 FQGTGA. The CDR3 has 15 amino acids. CDR3 DNA sequence: TGTGCCAGCAGCTTGGGTCCTAGAGGCACAGATACGCAGTATTTT. Amino acids: CASSLGPRGTDTQYF. Full variable domain (rest looked up from reference TRBV7-3 and TRBJ2-3): GAGVSQTPSNKVTEKGKYVELRCDPISGHTALYWYRQSLGQGPEFLIYFQGTGAADDSGLPNDRFFAVRPEGSVSTLKIQRTERGDSAVYLCASSLGPRGTDTQYFGPGTRLTVL.

This sequence joins TRBV27 and TRBJ2-3; unclear D gene. The CDR3 is made up of 14 amino acids. CDR1 and CDR2 from the germline V gene are MNHEY and SMNVEV (reference sequence). V was clipped by 5 bases and J by 2 bases, with 11 bases between them. The CDR3 coding sequence is TGTGCCAGCAGTAGGCTTGACTTCACAGATACGCAGTATTTT. The encoded protein is CASSRLDFTDTQYF.

The CDR3 bases are TGCGCCAGCAGCCAAAACCTCAGGGGCTACGAGCAGTACTTC. Protein: CASSQNLRGYEQYF. V usage is TRBV4-3 and J usage is TRBJ2-7; the D gene is possibly TRBD1 (6 bases). Germline V gene sequence: CDR1 LGHNA, CDR2 YSLEER. The V gene lost 2 bases and the J gene lost 3 bases, with 11 bases spanning the gap. The CDR3 loop spans 14 amino acids.

The chain employs TRBV7-2 and TRBJ2-3; D may be TRBD1 (7 bases). From germline, CDR1 is SGHTA and CDR2 FQGNSA. This CDR3 has 14 residues. Trimming shortened V by 4 bases and J by 8 bases, and 16 bases separated the two germline ends. The CDR3 reads CASSSSRGVLTQYF. For the CDR3, the DNA is TGTGCCAGCAGCTCCTCCAGGGGGGTTCTTACGCAGTATTTT.

This clone was counted a single time. Other DNA sequences in the sample encode the same CDR3. The chain uses TRBV7-2 and TRBJ1-3; tentatively, D is TRBD1 (5 bases). The CDR3 totals 13 residues. The ends were cut back, 1 base at V and 4 bases at J, with 5 bases in the middle. Germline V CDR1 and CDR2: SGHTA, FQGNSA. The chain's CDR3 is CASSLGQGNTIYF. As DNA, the CDR3 is TGTGCCAGCAGCTTAGGACAGGGAAACACCATATATTTT. The variable domain in full, completed from reference TRBV7-2 and TRBJ1-3, reads GAGVSQSPSNKVTEKGKDVELRCDPISGHTALYWYRQSLGQGLEFLIYFQGNSAPDKSGLPSDRFSAERTGGSVSTLTIQRTQQEDSAVYLCASSLGQGNTIYFGEGSWLTVV.

The rearrangement links TRBV2 to TRBJ1-2; D is uncertain. The V gene's germline CDR1 is SNHLY and CDR2 FYNNEI. Trimming removed 11 bases from V and 3 bases from J, with 10 bases in between. This CDR3 comprises 11 residues. This chain's CDR3 is CAFENHYGYTF. The CDR3 DNA sequence: TGTGCCTTTGAGAATCACTATGGCTACACCTTC.

The V call is TRBV6-5, the J call TRBJ1-2; no firm D call. The V gene lost 5 bases and the J gene lost 7 bases, with 14 bases spanning the gap. The CDR3 is 13 residues long. The germline CDR1 and CDR2 sequences are MNHEY and SVGAGI. The CDR3 sequence is CASSPTGISGYTF. DNA for the CDR3: TGTGCCAGCAGTCCTACCGGGATTAGTGGCTACACCTTC.

In this sample, this clone turned up once. The chain links TRBV3-1 (or the pseudogene TRBV3-2) to TRBJ2-7; TRBD1 aligns across 7 bases. The CDR3 is 14 residues long. Germline V gene sequence: CDR1 LGHDT, CDR2 YNNKEL (reference sequence). Trimming took 4 bases from V and 1 from J; bases not matched to a gene: 4. The CDR3 protein is CASSPTTGSYEQYF. The CDR3 DNA is TGTGCCAGCAGCCCCACGACAGGGTCCTACGAGCAGTACTTC.

The sample holds one count of this clone. J is TRBJ2-7 and V is TRBV7-2, with TRBD2 matching over 8 bases. Germline V gives CDR1 SGHTA, CDR2 FQGNSA. V shed 5 bases and J 2 bases; nucleotides not matched to a gene: 8. The CDR3 contains 15 residues. The CDR3 protein is CASSLGLAVTYEQYF. The CDR3 DNA reads TGTGCCAGCAGCCTAGGACTAGCCGTTACCTACGAGCAGTACTTC. Together with reference TRBV7-2 and TRBJ2-7, the CDR3 gives the full variable domain: GAGVSQSPSNKVTEKGKDVELRCDPISGHTALYWYRQSLGQGLEFLIYFQGNSAPDKSGLPSDRFSAERTGGSVSTLTIQRTQQEDSAVYLCASSLGLAVTYEQYFGPGTRLTVT.

This chain connects TRBV7-8 to TRBJ2-2; D unresolved. The germline V gene has CDR1 SGHVS and CDR2 FQNEAQ. The length of the CDR3 is 15 residues. Trimming left V 3 bases short and J 1 base short, with 9 bases between. This chain's CDR3 is CASSFGGMNTGELFF. The CDR3 DNA reads TGTGCCAGCAGCTTCGGCGGAATGAACACCGGGGAGCTGTTTTTT.

V and J are TRBV3-1 (or the pseudogene TRBV3-2) and TRBJ2-2, with D unclear. Trimming removed 1 base at V and 5 bases at J, with 5 bases between. CDR1 and CDR2 (germline): LGHDT, YNNKEL (reference sequence). The CDR3 totals 13 residues. CDR3 coding DNA: TGTGCCAGCAGCCAAGTCCCGACCGGGGAGCTGTTTTTT. This encodes CASSQVPTGELFF.

The V and J genes are TRBV7-2 and TRBJ1-4, with a tentative D call TRBD1 (5 bases). The CDR3 has 14 amino acids. The germline V gene encodes CDR1 SGHTA and CDR2 FQGNSA. V was pared by 2 bases and J by 8 bases, with 12 bases between. DNA of the CDR3: TGTGCCAGCAGCTTATTAGGGGTTGGAGAAAAACTGTTTTTT. Translation: CASSLLGVGEKLFF.

This clone was detected only once. The chain has TRBV9 and TRBJ2-3; D perhaps matches TRBD2 (5 bases). CDR1 is SGDLS, CDR2 YYNGEE, per germline. CDR3 length: 17 residues. Trimming removed 4 bases at V and 2 bases at J, with 20 bases between. CDR3 DNA: TGTGCCAGCAGCCCACGGGGAGCTTCGGGTTACACAGATACGCAGTATTTT. It yields the protein CASSPRGASGYTDTQYF.

The chain joins TRBV28 to TRBJ2-7, with 7 bases aligning to TRBD2. Germline loops: CDR1 MDHEN, CDR2 SYDVKM. The V gene end was trimmed by 3 bases and the J gene end by 5 bases; junction bases not matched to a gene: 10. The CDR3 is 15 residues long. CDR3 amino acids: CASSLMVAGHNEQYF. The CDR3 bases are TGTGCCAGCAGTTTGATGGTAGCGGGTCACAACGAGCAGTACTTC.

The V gene is TRBV6-1, the J gene TRBJ1-2; 8 bases align to TRBD1. Germline V gives CDR1 MNHNS, CDR2 SASEGT. The CDR3 has 15 residues. V gave up 1 base and J gave up 5 bases; unmatched junction bases: 6. CDR3 DNA sequence: TGTGCCAGCAGTGAAGGGGACAGGAATTTTTATGGCTACACCTTC. Residues: CASSEGDRNFYGYTF.